What follows describes a single T cell receptor (beta chain). V lost 5 bases and J lost 3, with 13 bases in between. The length of the CDR3 is 14 residues. CDR1 and CDR2 (germline): DFQATT, SNEGSKA (reference sequence). This specimen belongs to a study of blood T cells in healthy people across ages. Through a sample-barcoded 5' primer and a J-beta primer mix, a second PCR was run for roughly 6 to 11 cycles. Each of the cDNA molecules was tagged by a template-switch adaptor with 12 random nucleotides. TCRdb reprocessed the 5' RACE reads with MiXCR, giving one entry per CDR3 protein. The sample holds about 320,000 distinct CDR3 sequences, 25% to 30% seen once.

Source material: blood. This clonotype was obtained from a woman between 65 and 79 years old in good health. This chain connects TRBV20-1 to TRBJ2-2, with unresolved D. The CDR3 sequence: CSAGARRDTGELFF. For the CDR3, the DNA is TGCAGTGCTGGAGCCCGAAGGGACACCGGGGAGCTGTTTTTT.